This note documents a single TCR beta chain sequence. Germline V gene sequence: CDR1 SGHDN, CDR2 FVKESK. There are 15 residues in the CDR3. V shed 2 bases and J 9 bases; nucleotides not matched to a gene: 9. Profiling relied on immunoSEQ multiplex PCR, and the TCRdb table lists in-frame clones only, not all of them. The table shows 100,000 or so clones, with around 87% occurring only once. This entry comes from a study of glioma-infiltrating T cells after dendritic cell vaccination. Time point: after dendritic cell vaccination, including at tumor progression/relapse. Sequencing was performed on blood, taken after dendritic cell vaccination. This chain joins TRBV14 and TRBJ2-1; 8 bases are a match to TRBD2. This sequence originates from a human donor with glioblastoma. CDR3 sequence reads: CASSQLGSGISEQFF. In nucleotides, the CDR3 is TGTGCCAGCAGCCAACTTGGTAGCGGGATCAGTGAGCAGTTCTTC.